A selection of T cell receptor beta chains follows, all from one sample in a study of PD-1 and CTLA-4 blockade in melanoma. Repertoires were generated with immunoSEQ multiplex PCR, while TCRdb's copy carries only in-frame clones and drops some. The sample carries 30,000 to 35,000 clones, 91% recorded once. This specimen consisted of CD8+ T cells from peripheral blood, obtained from a patient given anti-PD-1 treatment. These receptor sequences come from a human donor with melanoma. Both conserved end residues are part of each CDR3. Fields, in order: CDR3 DNA, CDR3 protein, V gene, J gene, CDR3 length, D gene, clone size. The D gene is left open where the match is weak. The size field is filled for only some rows; it gives once, few, many or a size class.

TGTGCCAGCAGCTTTCTGGGGTTCTATGGCTACACCTTC,CASSFLGFYGYTF,TRBV7-9,TRBJ1-2,13,.,.
TGCGCCAGCAGTGAGTCAGGCACGATGCAGTATTTT,CASSESGTMQYF,TRBV10-1,TRBJ2-3,12,.,.
TGCGCCAGCAGCCTGAGTCCTATTAATCAGCCCCAGCATTTT,CASSLSPINQPQHF,TRBV4-1,TRBJ1-5,14,.,.
TGTGCCAGCAGTTTAAAGGGGCCTGAAGCTTTCTTT,CASSLKGPEAFF,TRBV28,TRBJ1-1,12,.,.
TGTGCCAGCAGCTTAGAGGCAGGCTACACTGAAGCTTTCTTT,CASSLEAGYTEAFF,TRBV11-2,TRBJ1-1,14,.,once
TGCGCCAGCATCCCCCCGGAGGCCAATGAAGCTTTCTTT,CASIPPEANEAFF,TRBV5-1,TRBJ1-1,13,.,.
TGTGCCTGGAGTGCCGATGGAGGGAGCAATCAGCCCCAGCATTTT,CAWSADGGSNQPQHF,TRBV30,TRBJ1-5,15,.,.
TGCGCCAGCAGCTTACTAGCAGAGGCAGATACGCAGTATTTT,CASSLLAEADTQYF,TRBV5-1,TRBJ2-3,14,.,.
TGTGCCAGCAGCCAGGCGGGTAATTCACCCCTCCACTTT,CASSQAGNSPLHF,TRBV13,TRBJ1-6,13,.,.
TGTGCCATCCCCGACAGGGAGGGTGGCTACACCTTC,CAIPDREGGYTF,TRBV2,TRBJ1-2,12,TRBD1,.
TGTGCCAGTAGTACCGTCCCAGGGGGCATACAGCCCCAGCATTTT,CASSTVPGGIQPQHF,TRBV19,TRBJ1-5,15,TRBD1,.
TGTGCCAGCAGGTACAGGGTCGATAATTCACCCCTCCACTTT,CASRYRVDNSPLHF,TRBV6-6,TRBJ1-6,14,.,.
TGTGCCAGCAGCTTCGGGGATTACGAGCAGTACTTC,CASSFGDYEQYF,TRBV11-2,TRBJ2-7,12,.,.
TGTGCCAGCAGCTTAAGCCGGAGCACTGAAGCTTTCTTT,CASSLSRSTEAFF,TRBV11-2,TRBJ1-1,13,.,few
TGTGCCTGGAGTGTAGGGATCACAGATACGCAGTATTTT,CAWSVGITDTQYF,TRBV30,TRBJ2-3,13,.,.
TGTGCCAGCAGTTTACCGGAATTCACTGAAGCTTTCTTT,CASSLPEFTEAFF,TRBV28,TRBJ1-1,13,.,.
TGTGCCAGCAGCCAAGAACAGGGGGGATCCTACGAGCAGTACTTC,CASSQEQGGSYEQYF,TRBV3-1/TRBV3-2,TRBJ2-7,15,TRBD1,.
TGTGCCAGCCTCGATACCTGGACTAGCGGGAAAGAGACCCAGTACTTC,CASLDTWTSGKETQYF,TRBV18,TRBJ2-5,16,TRBD2,.
TGTGCCAGCAGCTTGTATTCGGCAGGGCATCAGCCCCAGCATTTT,CASSLYSAGHQPQHF,TRBV5-4,TRBJ1-5,15,.,.
TGTGCCAGTAGCATGGGAGCGGGCGGGGAGCTGTTTTTT,CASSMGAGGELFF,TRBV19,TRBJ2-2,13,.,.
TGTGCCAGCAGTTACTCGGGCGCCTACGAGCAGTACTTC,CASSYSGAYEQYF,TRBV6-6,TRBJ2-7,13,.,.
TGTGCCAGCAGCCTAGCGGGAAGCTCCTACGAGCAGTACTTC,CASSLAGSSYEQYF,TRBV9,TRBJ2-7,14,TRBD2,.
TGTGCCAGCAGCTATTTGGACAGGGACGGCGGGGAGCTGTTTTTT,CASSYLDRDGGELFF,TRBV7-8,TRBJ2-2,15,TRBD1,.
TGTGCCAGCAGTCCTGGACGATTCTCTGGACCCCTCCACTTT,CASSPGRFSGPLHF,TRBV6-5,TRBJ1-6,14,.,.
TGCGCCAGCAGCGAAGGACTAGCGGAGGGCTACGAGCAGTACTTC,CASSEGLAEGYEQYF,TRBV10-1,TRBJ2-7,15,TRBD2,.
TGTGCCAGCAGCCTGCAACATTCCTTGGGCAATCAGCCCCAGCATTTT,CASSLQHSLGNQPQHF,TRBV5-6,TRBJ1-5,16,.,.
TGCGCCAGCAGCCAGGACACGGGGGTAGTTACTGAAGCTTTCTTT,CASSQDTGVVTEAFF,TRBV4-1,TRBJ1-1,15,.,.
TGTGCCTGGAGTGAGGGCTCTAGCACAGATACGCAGTATTTT,CAWSEGSSTDTQYF,TRBV30,TRBJ2-3,14,.,.
TGTGCCAGCAGTTTAGCGGACAGGGGGACTGAAGCTTTCTTT,CASSLADRGTEAFF,TRBV28,TRBJ1-1,14,TRBD1,.
TGTGCCAGCAGTTGGGCAGCTAGCGGGTTCTACAATGAGCAGTTCTTC,CASSWAASGFYNEQFF,TRBV27,TRBJ2-1,16,TRBD2,.
TGTGCCAGCAGCTTAGTCGCCTACAATGAGCAGTTCTTC,CASSLVAYNEQFF,TRBV11-2,TRBJ2-1,13,.,.
TGTGCCAGCAGCTCCCAGGGGGGTGAATCCTACGAGCAGTACTTC,CASSSQGGESYEQYF,TRBV7-8,TRBJ2-7,15,.,.
TGTGCCAGCAGTGACTCGGACAATTCACCCCTCCACTTT,CASSDSDNSPLHF,TRBV6-4,TRBJ1-6,13,.,.
TGTGCCAGCAGCTCGATGGACAGCTACGAGCAGTACTTC,CASSSMDSYEQYF,TRBV6-5,TRBJ2-7,13,.,.
TGTGCCTGGAGTGTAGGGTACACTGAAGCTTTCTTT,CAWSVGYTEAFF,TRBV30,TRBJ1-1,12,.,.
TGCGCCAGCAGCCAAGTAGAGGAAGGTGATCAGCCCCAGCATTTT,CASSQVEEGDQPQHF,TRBV4-1,TRBJ1-5,15,.,.
TGTGCCAGTAGGGGTTTTGGGACTGAAGCTTTCTTT,CASRGFGTEAFF,TRBV19,TRBJ1-1,12,.,once
TGTGCCTGGGCTTGGGACAGGGGCGCCTACGAGCAGTACTTC,CAWAWDRGAYEQYF,TRBV30,TRBJ2-7,14,TRBD1,.
TGTGCCAGCAGTTTAAAGTCTAACTATGGCTACACCTTC,CASSLKSNYGYTF,TRBV28,TRBJ1-2,13,.,.
TGTGCCAGTAGTATAGACGAGAGCTCCTACAATGAGCAGTTCTTC,CASSIDESSYNEQFF,TRBV19,TRBJ2-1,15,.,.
TGTGCCAGCAGCCCCGGACTAGCGGGAAACACCGGGGAGCTGTTTTTT,CASSPGLAGNTGELFF,TRBV7-8,TRBJ2-2,16,TRBD2,.
TGTGCCATCGAAGGAGGGCCTGGAGGCAATCAGCCCCAGCATTTT,CAIEGGPGGNQPQHF,TRBV7-9,TRBJ1-5,15,.,once
TGTGCCAGCAGCTTAAGTACTGGCTGGGGAGTTAGCAATCAGCCCCAGCATTTT,CASSLSTGWGVSNQPQHF,TRBV7-2,TRBJ1-5,18,.,.
TGTGCCAGCAGCGAAACACTAGCGGCGAACACCGGGGAGCTGTTTTTT,CASSETLAANTGELFF,TRBV7-9,TRBJ2-2,16,TRBD2,.
TGCGCCAGCAGTGAAATGGGGACCGTCTATGGCTACACCTTC,CASSEMGTVYGYTF,TRBV10-2,TRBJ1-2,14,.,.
TGTGCCAGCAGAGATGGGGACCGCGCCTACGAGCAGTACTTC,CASRDGDRAYEQYF,TRBV7-3,TRBJ2-7,14,.,.
TGTGCCAGTGGGGGGGATCAGCCCCAGCATTTT,CASGGDQPQHF,TRBV19,TRBJ1-5,11,.,.
TGTGCCAGCAGTCCCTGGACAGGGCAGAACACTGAAGCTTTCTTT,CASSPWTGQNTEAFF,TRBV27,TRBJ1-1,15,TRBD1,.
TGTGCCATCAGTGAGGGACAGGGTACGACGGAAAAACTGTTTTTT,CAISEGQGTTEKLFF,TRBV10-3,TRBJ1-4,15,TRBD1,.
TGTGCCAGCGGCGTAGGCGGGGAGCAGTACTTC,CASGVGGEQYF,TRBV2,TRBJ2-7,11,.,.
TGCAGCGTTGAAACGGAAAGCGGGAGCTCCTACAATGAGCAGTTCTTC,CSVETESGSSYNEQFF,TRBV29-1,TRBJ2-1,16,TRBD2,.
TGTGCCAGCAGCCTAGACGGCAACTCCTACGAGCAGTACTTC,CASSLDGNSYEQYF,TRBV7-3,TRBJ2-7,14,.,.